This entry describes one TCR beta chain. What it binds is unknown. CDR1 and CDR2 (germline): LNHDA, SQIVND (reference sequence). V shed 4 bases and J 3 bases; nucleotides not matched to a gene: 11. The length of the CDR3 is 16 residues. The protocol was immunoSEQ multiplex PCR, while the TCRdb copy is restricted to in-frame clones and leaves out a portion. Here the sample spans 20,000 or so clones, about 70% being singletons. This entry is derived from a study of vaccination effects on CD4 cells after COVID-19. Whole-study results and caveats: Clones of infection and vaccine origin contracted markedly late after vaccination. In convalescent patients, vaccine-induced clones largely differed from infection-induced clones.

Sequencing followed a ViraFEST assay step that expanded antigen-specific CD4+ T cells with viral peptide pools. The culture ran for 10 days before CD4+ T cells were isolated. PCR confirmed that the person was infected with SARS-CoV-2 between March and December 2020. Every well got a few million PBMC, which were grown with around 9.2 IU/ml IL-2 and about 9.5 ug/ml peptides. IL-2 medium supplanted half the medium on days 3 and 7. This clonotype was obtained from a human donor who had a prior SARS-CoV-2 infection. The rearrangement uses TRBV19 and TRBJ1-2, with TRBD1 identical over 7 bases. The source was CD4+ T cells from PBMCs cultured with SARS-CoV-2 spike peptides, collected before COVID-19 vaccination. The CDR3 sequence: CASSTTLGQAHYGYTF. For the CDR3, the DNA is TGTGCCAGTAGTACCACCCTAGGACAGGCCCACTATGGCTACACCTTC.